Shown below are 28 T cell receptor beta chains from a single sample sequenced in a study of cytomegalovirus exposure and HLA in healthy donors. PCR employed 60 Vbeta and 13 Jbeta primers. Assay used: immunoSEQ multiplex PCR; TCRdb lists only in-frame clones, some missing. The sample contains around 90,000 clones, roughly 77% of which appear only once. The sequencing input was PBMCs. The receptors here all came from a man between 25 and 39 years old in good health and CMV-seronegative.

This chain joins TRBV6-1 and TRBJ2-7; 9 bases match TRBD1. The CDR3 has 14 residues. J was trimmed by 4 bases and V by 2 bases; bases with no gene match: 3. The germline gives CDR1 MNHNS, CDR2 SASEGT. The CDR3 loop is CASSEQGQGYEQYF. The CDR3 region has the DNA TGTGCCAGCAGTGAACAGGGACAGGGTTACGAGCAGTACTTC.

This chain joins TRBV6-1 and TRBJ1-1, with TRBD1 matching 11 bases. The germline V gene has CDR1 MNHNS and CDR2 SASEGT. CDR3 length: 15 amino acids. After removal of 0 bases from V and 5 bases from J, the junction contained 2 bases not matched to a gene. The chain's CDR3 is CASSEAGQGATEAFF. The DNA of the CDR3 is TGTGCCAGCAGTGAAGCCGGACAGGGGGCAACTGAAGCTTTCTTT.

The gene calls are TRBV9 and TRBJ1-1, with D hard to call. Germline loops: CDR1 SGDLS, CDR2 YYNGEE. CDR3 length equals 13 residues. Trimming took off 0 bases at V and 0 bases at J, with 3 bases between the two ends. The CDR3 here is CASSVAMNTEAFF. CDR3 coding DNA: TGTGCCAGCAGCGTAGCAATGAACACTGAAGCTTTCTTT.

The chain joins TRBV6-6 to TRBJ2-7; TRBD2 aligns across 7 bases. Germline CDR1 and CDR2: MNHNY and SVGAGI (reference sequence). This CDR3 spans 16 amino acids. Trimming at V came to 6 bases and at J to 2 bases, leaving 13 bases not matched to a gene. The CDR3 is CASSLGVRELPYEQYF. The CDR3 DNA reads TGTGCCAGCAGCCTTGGGGTGCGGGAGCTGCCCTACGAGCAGTACTTC.

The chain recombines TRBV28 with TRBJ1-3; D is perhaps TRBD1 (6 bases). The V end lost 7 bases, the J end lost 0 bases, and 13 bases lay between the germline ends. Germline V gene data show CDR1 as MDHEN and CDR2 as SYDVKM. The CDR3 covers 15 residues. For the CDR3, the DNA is TGTGCCAGCATGAACAGGGTCCCCTCTGGAAACACCATATATTTT. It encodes CASMNRVPSGNTIYF.

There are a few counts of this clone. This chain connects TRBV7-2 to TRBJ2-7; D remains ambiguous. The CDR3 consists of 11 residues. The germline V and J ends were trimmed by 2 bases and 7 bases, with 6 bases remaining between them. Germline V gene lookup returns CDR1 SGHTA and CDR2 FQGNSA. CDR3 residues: CASSLSEEQYF. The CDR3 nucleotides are TGTGCCAGCAGCTTATCCGAGGAGCAGTACTTC.

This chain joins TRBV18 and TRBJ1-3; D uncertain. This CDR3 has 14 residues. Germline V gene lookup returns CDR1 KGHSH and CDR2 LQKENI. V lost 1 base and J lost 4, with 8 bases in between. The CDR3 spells CASSPLPGGNTIYF. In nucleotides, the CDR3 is TGTGCCAGCTCACCACTGCCGGGGGGAAACACCATATATTTT.

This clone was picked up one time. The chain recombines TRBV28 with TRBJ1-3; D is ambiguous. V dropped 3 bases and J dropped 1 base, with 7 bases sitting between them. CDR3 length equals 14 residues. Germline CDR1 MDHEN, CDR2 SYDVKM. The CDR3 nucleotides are TGTGCCAGCAGTTTTCGAGGTTCTGGAAACACCATATATTTT. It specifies CASSFRGSGNTIYF.

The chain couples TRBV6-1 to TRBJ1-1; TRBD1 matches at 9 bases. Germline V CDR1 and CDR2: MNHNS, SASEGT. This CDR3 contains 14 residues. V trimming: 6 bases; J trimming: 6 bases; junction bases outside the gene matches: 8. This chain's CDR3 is CASRTIQGAAEAFF. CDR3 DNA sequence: TGTGCCAGCAGAACTATACAGGGGGCGGCTGAAGCTTTCTTT.

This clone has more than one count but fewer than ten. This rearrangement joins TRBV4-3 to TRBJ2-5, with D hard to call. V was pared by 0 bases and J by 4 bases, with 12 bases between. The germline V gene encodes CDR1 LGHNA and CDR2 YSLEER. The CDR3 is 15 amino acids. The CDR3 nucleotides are TGCGCCAGCAGCCAAGATTTTACGGGTACAGAGACCCAGTACTTC. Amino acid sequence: CASSQDFTGTETQYF.

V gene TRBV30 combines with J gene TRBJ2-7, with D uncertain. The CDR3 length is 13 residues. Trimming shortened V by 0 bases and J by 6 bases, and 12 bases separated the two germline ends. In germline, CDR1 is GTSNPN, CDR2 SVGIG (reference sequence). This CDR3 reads CAWSVLGRGEQYF. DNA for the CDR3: TGTGCCTGGAGTGTCCTCGGAAGAGGCGAGCAGTACTTC.

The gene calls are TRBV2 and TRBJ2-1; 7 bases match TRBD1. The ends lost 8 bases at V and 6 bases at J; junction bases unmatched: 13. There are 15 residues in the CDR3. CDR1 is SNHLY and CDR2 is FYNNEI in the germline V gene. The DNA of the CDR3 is TGTGCCAGCGTAACCGGAACTGACAGGGCCAATGAGCAGTTCTTC. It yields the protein CASVTGTDRANEQFF.

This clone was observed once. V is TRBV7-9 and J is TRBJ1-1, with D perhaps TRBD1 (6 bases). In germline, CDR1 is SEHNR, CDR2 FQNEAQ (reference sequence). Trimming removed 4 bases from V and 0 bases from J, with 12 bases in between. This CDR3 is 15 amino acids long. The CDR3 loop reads CASSSGQLMNTEAFF. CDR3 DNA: TGTGCCAGCAGCTCGGGACAACTCATGAACACTGAAGCTTTCTTT.

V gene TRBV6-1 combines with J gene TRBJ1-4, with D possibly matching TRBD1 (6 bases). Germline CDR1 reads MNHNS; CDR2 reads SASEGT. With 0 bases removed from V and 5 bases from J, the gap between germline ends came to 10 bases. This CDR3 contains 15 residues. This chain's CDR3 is CASSEAQGSNEKLFF. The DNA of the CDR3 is TGTGCCAGCAGTGAAGCGCAGGGGTCGAATGAAAAACTGTTTTTT.

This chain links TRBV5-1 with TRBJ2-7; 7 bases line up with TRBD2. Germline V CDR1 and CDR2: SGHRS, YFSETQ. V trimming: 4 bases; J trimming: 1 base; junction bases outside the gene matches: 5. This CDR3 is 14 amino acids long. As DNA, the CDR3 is TGCGCCAGCAGCGCCGGGGGAGGGTCCTACGAGCAGTACTTC. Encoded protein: CASSAGGGSYEQYF.

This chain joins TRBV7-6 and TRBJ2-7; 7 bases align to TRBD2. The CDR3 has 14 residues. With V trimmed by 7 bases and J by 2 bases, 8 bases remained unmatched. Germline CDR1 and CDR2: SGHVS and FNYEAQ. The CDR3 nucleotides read TGTGCCAGCATGGGGGGGGTGGGCGCCTACGAGCAGTACTTC. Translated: CASMGGVGAYEQYF. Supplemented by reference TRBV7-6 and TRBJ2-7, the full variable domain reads GAGVSQSPRYKVTKRGQDVALRCDPISGHVSLYWYRQALGQGPEFLTYFNYEAQQDKSGLPNDRFSAERPEGSISTLTIQRTEQRDSAMYRCASMGGVGAYEQYFGPGTRLTVT.

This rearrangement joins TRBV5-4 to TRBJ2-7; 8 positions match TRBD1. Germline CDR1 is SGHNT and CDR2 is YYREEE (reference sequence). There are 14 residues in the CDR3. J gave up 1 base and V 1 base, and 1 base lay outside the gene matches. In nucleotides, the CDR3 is TGTGCCAGCAGCTTGAGGACAGGGTCCTACGAGCAGTACTTC. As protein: CASSLRTGSYEQYF.

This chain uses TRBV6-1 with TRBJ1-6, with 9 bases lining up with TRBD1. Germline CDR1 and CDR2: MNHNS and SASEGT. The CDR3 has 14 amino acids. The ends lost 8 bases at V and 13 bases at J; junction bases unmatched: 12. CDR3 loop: CASREGGQGHPLHF. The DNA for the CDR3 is TGTGCCAGCCGAGAGGGGGGACAGGGCCATCCCCTCCACTTT.

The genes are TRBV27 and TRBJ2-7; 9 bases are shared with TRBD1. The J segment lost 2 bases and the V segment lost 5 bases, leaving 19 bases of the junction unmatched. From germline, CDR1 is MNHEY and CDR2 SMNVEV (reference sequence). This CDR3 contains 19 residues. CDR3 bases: TGTGCCAGCAGTCTAAAGGTTCGGAGAACAGGGGGCGTTCCCTACGAGCAGTACTTC. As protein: CASSLKVRRTGGVPYEQYF.

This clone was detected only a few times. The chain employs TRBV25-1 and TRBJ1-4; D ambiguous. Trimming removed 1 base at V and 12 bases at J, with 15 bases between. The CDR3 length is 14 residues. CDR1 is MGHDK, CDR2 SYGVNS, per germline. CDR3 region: CASSESYDSLELFF. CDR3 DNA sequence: TGTGCCAGCAGTGAATCTTACGACTCTCTGGAACTGTTTTTT.

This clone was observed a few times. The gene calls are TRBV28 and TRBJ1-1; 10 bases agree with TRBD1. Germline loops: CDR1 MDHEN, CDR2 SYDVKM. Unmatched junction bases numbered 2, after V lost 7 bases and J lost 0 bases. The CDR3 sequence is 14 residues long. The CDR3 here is CASTGTGVNTEAFF. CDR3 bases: TGTGCCAGCACCGGGACAGGGGTGAACACTGAAGCTTTCTTT. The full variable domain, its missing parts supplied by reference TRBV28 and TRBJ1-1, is DVKVTQSSRYLVKRTGEKVFLECVQDMDHENMFWYRQDPGLGLRLIYFSYDVKMKEKGDIPEGYSVSREKKERFSLILESASTNQTSMYLCASTGTGVNTEAFFGQGTRLTVV.

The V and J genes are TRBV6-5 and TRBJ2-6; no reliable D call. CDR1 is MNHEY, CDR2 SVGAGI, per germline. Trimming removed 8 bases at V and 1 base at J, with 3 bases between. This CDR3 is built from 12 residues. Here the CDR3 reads CASLSGANVLTF. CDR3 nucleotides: TGTGCCAGCTTATCTGGGGCCAACGTCCTGACTTTC.

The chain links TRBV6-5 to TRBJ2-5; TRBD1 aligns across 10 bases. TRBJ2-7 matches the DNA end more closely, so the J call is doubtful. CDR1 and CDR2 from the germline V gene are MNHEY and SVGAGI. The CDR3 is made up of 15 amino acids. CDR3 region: CASSHGQGGPYEQYF. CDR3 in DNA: TGTGCCAGCAGTCACGGACAGGGGGGCCCCTACGAGCAGTACTTC.

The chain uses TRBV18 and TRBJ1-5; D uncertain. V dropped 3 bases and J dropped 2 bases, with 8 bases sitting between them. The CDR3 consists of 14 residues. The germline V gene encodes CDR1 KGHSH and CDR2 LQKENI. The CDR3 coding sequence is TGTGCCAGCTCACCCGGGAAGGGCAATCAGCCCCAGCATTTT. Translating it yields CASSPGKGNQPQHF.

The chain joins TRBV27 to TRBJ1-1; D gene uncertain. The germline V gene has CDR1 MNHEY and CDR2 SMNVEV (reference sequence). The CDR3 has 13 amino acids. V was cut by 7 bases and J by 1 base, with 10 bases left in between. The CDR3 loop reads CASTGNRNTEAFF. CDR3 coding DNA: TGTGCCAGCACCGGTAATAGGAACACTGAAGCTTTCTTT.

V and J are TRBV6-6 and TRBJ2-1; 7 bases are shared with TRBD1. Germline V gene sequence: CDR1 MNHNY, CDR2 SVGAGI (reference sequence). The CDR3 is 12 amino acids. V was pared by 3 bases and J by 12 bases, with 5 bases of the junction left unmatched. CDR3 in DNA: TGTGCCAGCAGTTATGACAGGGTGGCGCAGTTCTTC. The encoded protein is CASSYDRVAQFF.

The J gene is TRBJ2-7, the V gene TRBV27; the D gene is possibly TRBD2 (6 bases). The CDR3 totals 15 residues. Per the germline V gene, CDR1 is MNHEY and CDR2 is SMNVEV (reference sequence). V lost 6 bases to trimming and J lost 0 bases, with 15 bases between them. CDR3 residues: CASSSLLALSYEQYF. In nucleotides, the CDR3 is TGTGCCAGCAGCTCCCTCCTAGCGCTCTCCTACGAGCAGTACTTC.

In DNA, the CDR3 is TGCGCCAGCAGCCAGAGAGAGCGGGGGGGAGAGACCCAGTACTTC. The encoded protein is CASSQRERGGETQYF. The J gene is TRBJ2-5, the V gene TRBV4-1; TRBD2 aligns across 10 bases. V trimming: 3 bases; J trimming: 4 bases; junction bases outside the gene matches: 5. The CDR3 runs to 15 residues. CDR1 MGHRA and CDR2 YSYEKL come from the germline V gene.